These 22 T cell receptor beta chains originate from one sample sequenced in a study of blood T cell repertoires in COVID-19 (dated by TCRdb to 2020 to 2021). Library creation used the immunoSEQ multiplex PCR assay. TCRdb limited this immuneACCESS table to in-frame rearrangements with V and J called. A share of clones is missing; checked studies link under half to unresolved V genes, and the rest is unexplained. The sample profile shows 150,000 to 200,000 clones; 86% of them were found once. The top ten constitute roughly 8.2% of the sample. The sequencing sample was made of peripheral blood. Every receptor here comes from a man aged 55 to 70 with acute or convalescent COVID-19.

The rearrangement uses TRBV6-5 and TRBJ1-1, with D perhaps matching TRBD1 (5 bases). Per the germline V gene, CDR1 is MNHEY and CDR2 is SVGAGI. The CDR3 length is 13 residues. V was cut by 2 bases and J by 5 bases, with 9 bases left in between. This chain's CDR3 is CASSYDRKTEAFF. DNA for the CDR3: TGTGCCAGCAGTTACGACAGAAAGACTGAAGCTTTCTTT.

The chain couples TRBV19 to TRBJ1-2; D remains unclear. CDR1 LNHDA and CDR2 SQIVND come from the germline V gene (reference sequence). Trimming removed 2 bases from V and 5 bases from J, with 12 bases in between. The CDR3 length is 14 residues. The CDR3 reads CASSIWPLVYGYTF. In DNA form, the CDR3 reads TGTGCCAGTAGTATATGGCCGCTCGTATATGGCTACACCTTC.

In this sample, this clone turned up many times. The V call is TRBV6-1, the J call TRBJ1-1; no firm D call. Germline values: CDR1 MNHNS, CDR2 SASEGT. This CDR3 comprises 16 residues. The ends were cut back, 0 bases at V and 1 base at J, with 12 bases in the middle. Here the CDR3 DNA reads TGTGCCAGCAGTGAAGCGCTTCGGAGTAGGAACACTGAAGCTTTCTTT. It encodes CASSEALRSRNTEAFF.

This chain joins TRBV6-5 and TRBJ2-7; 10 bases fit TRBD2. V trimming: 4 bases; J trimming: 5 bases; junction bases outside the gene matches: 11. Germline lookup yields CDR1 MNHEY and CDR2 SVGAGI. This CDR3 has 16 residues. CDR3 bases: TGTGCCAGCAGTTCCTACGGCAGCGGGAGGGCCCACGAGCAGTACTTC. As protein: CASSSYGSGRAHEQYF.

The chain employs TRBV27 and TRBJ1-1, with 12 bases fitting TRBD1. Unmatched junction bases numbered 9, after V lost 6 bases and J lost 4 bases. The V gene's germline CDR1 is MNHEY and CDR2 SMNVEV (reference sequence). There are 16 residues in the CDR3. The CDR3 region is CASSPRDRGRPTEAFF. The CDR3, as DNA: TGTGCCAGCAGCCCTCGGGACAGGGGGCGTCCCACTGAAGCTTTCTTT.

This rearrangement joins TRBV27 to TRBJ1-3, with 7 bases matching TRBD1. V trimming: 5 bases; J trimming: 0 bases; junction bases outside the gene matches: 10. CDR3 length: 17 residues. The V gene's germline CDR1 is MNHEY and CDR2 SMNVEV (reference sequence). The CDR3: CASSAMGQSFSGNTIYF. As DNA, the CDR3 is TGTGCCAGCAGTGCGATGGGACAGTCCTTCTCTGGAAACACCATATATTTT.

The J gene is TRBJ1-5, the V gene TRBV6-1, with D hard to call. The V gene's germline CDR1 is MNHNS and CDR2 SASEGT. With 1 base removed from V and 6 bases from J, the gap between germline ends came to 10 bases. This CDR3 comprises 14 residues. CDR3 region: CASSEETAGQPQHF. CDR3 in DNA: TGTGCCAGCAGTGAAGAGACCGCGGGTCAGCCCCAGCATTTT.

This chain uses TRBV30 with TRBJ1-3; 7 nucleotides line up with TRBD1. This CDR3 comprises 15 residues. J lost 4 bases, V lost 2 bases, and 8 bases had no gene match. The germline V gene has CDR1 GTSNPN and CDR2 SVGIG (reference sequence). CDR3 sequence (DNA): TGTGCCTGGAGTTTTCAGGGGGGAAGGGGAAACACCATATATTTT. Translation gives CAWSFQGGRGNTIYF. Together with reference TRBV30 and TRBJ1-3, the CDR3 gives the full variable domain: SQTIHQWPATLVQPVGSPLSLECTVEGTSNPNLYWYRQAAGRGLQLLFYSVGIGQISSEVPQNLSASRPQDRQFILSSKKLLLSDSGFYLCAWSFQGGRGNTIYFGEGSWLTVV.

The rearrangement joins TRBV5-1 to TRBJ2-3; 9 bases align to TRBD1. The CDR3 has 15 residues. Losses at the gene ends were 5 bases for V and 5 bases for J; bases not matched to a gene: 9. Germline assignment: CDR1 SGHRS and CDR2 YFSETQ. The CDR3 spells CASRPGQGPQDTQYF. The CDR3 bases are TGCGCCAGCAGACCGGGACAGGGTCCCCAAGATACGCAGTATTTT.

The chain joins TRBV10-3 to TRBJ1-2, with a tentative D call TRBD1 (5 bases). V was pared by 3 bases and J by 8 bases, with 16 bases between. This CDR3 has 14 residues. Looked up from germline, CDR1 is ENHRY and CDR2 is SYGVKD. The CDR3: CAISDMQGSGGYTF. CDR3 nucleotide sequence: TGTGCCATCAGTGACATGCAGGGCTCTGGGGGCTACACCTTC.

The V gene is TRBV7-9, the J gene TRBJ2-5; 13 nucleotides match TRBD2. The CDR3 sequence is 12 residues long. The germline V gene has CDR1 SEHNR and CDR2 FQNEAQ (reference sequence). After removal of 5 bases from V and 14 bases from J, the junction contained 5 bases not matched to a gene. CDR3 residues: CASSETSGRPYF. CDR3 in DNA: TGTGCCAGCAGCGAGACTAGCGGGAGGCCTTACTTC.

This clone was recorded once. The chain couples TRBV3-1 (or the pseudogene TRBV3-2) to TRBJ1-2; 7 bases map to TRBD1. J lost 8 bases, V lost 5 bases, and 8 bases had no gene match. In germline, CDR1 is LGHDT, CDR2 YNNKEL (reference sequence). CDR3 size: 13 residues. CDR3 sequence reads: CASSVQGVKGYTF. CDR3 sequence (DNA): TGTGCCAGCAGCGTTCAGGGGGTTAAGGGCTACACCTTC.

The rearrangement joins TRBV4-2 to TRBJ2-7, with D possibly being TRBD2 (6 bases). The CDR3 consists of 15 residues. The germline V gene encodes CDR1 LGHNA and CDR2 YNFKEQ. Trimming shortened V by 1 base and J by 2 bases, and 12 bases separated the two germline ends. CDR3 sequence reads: CASSQVIAATYEQYF. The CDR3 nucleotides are TGTGCCAGCAGCCAAGTGATAGCGGCAACCTACGAGCAGTACTTC.

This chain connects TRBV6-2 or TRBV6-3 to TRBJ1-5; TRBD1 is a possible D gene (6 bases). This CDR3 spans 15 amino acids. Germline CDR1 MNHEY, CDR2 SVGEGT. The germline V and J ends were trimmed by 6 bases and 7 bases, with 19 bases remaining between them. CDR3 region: CASSKGGPGKQPQHF. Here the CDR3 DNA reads TGTGCCAGCAGCAAAGGGGGTCCAGGGAAACAGCCCCAGCATTTT.

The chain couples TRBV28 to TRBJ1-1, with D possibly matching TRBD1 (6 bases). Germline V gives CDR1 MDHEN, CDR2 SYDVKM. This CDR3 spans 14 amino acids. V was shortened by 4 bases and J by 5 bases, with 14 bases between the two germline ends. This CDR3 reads CASSSPGGATEAFF. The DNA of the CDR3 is TGTGCCAGCAGTTCCCCCGGGGGGGCGACTGAAGCTTTCTTT.

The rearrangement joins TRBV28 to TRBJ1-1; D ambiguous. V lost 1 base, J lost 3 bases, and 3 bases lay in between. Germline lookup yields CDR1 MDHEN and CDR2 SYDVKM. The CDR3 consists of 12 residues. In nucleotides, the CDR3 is TGTGCCAGCAGTTTATCCGACACTGAAGCTTTCTTT. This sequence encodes CASSLSDTEAFF.

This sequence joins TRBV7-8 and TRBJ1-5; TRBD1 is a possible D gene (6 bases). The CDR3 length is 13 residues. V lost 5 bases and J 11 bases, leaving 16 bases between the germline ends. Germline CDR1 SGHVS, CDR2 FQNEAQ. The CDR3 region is CASSATGLKTQHF. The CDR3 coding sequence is TGTGCCAGCAGCGCGACAGGTCTTAAGACCCAGCATTTT.

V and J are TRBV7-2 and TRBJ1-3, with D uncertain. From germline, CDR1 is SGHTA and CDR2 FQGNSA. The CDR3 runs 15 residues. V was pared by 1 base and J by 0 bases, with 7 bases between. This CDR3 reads CASSLDRSSGNTIYF. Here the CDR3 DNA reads TGTGCCAGCAGCTTAGATAGGAGCTCTGGAAACACCATATATTTT.

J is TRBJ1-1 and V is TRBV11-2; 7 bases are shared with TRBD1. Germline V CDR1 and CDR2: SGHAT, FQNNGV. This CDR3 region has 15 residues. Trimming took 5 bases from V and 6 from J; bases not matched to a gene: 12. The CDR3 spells CASSHLAQGVAEAFF. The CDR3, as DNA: TGTGCCAGCAGCCACTTAGCGCAGGGGGTCGCTGAAGCTTTCTTT.

The CDR3 loop is CASSRNVESYEQYF. The CDR3 region has the DNA TGTGCCAGCTCACGTAACGTTGAGTCCTACGAGCAGTACTTC. The rearrangement uses TRBV18 and TRBJ2-7; unclear D gene. CDR1 KGHSH and CDR2 LQKENI come from the germline V gene. The CDR3 is 14 amino acids. V was shortened by 4 bases and J by 1 base, with 11 bases between the two germline ends.

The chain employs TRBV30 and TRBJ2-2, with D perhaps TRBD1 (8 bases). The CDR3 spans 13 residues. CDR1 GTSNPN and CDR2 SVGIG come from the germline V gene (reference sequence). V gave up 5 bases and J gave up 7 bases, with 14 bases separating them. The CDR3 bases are TGTGCCTGGCGGACAGGGAGGGGCGGGGAGCTGTTTTTT. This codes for CAWRTGRGGELFF.

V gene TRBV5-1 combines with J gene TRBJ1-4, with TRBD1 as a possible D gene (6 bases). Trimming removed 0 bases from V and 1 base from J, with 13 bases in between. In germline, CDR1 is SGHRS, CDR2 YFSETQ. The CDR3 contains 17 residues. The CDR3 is CASSLGDRGGTNEKLFF. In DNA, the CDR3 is TGCGCCAGCAGCTTGGGGGACCGAGGGGGAACTAATGAAAAACTGTTTTTT.